This TCR beta chain was sequenced in a study of PD-1 blockade in classical Hodgkin lymphoma (dated by TCRdb to 2020 to 2021). Study-wide context: Nivolumab dosing was 3 mg/kg intravenously every 2 weeks, continuing until either disease progression or unacceptable toxicity. The study used CyTOF and TCR beta sequencing to define a peripheral blood immune signature of response to PD-1 blockade in classical Hodgkin lymphoma.

The count of this clone is one. Its target antigen remains unknown. No base quality values were provided; no much bigger clone lies one nucleotide off. The germline ends are 12 bases apart after V is trimmed by 5 bases and J by 7 bases. Taken from cysteine to phenylalanine, the CDR3 has 13 residues. The entry retains the CDR3 DNA only, 39 bases that are in frame from base 1. Per the germline V gene, SGHAT is the CDR1 and FQNNGV is the CDR2. The Qiagen DNeasy kit was used to extract genomic DNA both from unsorted PBMCs and from the negatively selected CD4+ and CD8+ fractions. TCR beta CDR3 regions were subjected to amplification by immunoSEQ multiplex PCR with primers that anneal to V and J segments. A synthetic immune receptor repertoire was used to minimize amplification bias, and any remaining bias was removed computationally after sequencing. As for the authors' bioinformatics: Custom Python scripts were used to quantify repertoire diversity as the Shannon entropy index. Unsorted, CD4+ and CD8+ repertoires were analyzed separately, except for combined analyses in which CD4+ and CD8+ sequences were merged in silico. A clone was considered expanded if an increase in frequency of at least 2-fold after treatment relative to C1D1 was found, and a pseudocount of 0.5 was applied to clones undetected at baseline. Clones with 0 or 1 copy at C1D1 were defined as singleton clones, while clones with 2 or more copies were defined as non-singleton clones. Clones expanded in unsorted samples were annotated as CD4+, CD8+ or unknown by matching protein sequences in sorted samples from the same patient. Wilcoxon tests were applied to paired samples to test diversity changes from C1D1 to C4D1. This immuneACCESS table, as held by TCRdb, lists in-frame sequences with V and J called but not all clones. Of the missing ones, under half trace to an unresolved V gene in checked studies; the others have no known cause. V, J and clone size were drawn from that table, and D and trimming were deduced from the DNA. This sample is represented by roughly 52,000 clones; roughly nine tenths of them were singletons. The ten largest clones represent around 6.5% of the sample.

The time point label, read with the paper, signifies: cycle 4 day 1 (C4D1), after 6 weeks of nivolumab. All trial patients had relapsed after autologous stem cell transplantation, with cohorts A, B and C differing in prior brentuximab vedotin exposure. The trial cohort comprised 56 patients with relapsed/refractory classical Hodgkin lymphoma whose best overall responses were complete response, partial response or progressive disease. Single-agent nivolumab was administered to trial patients in the multi-cohort phase II CheckMate 205 trial. An independent review committee assessed best overall response by applying the 2007 International Working Group response criteria. PBMCs from the trial were collected at three points: immediately before nivolumab initiation (C1D1), and during therapy at cycle 2 day 1 and cycle 4 day 1. After peripheral blood was drawn into 8 mL Vacutainer Cell Preparation Tubes, PBMCs were isolated by centrifugation and then cryopreserved.

Overall study outcomes, separate from this receptor: A significant rise by C4D1 was seen in CD4+ but not CD8+ TCR diversity (p=0.0027 vs p=0.16), with the rise being most apparent in complete responders (p=0.02). Lower diversity was seen in patients whose nivolumab began less than 1 year after ASCT, and these patients were left out of later analyses so that immune reconstitution would not confound the results. Baseline diversity similar to that of newly diagnosed patients was observed in trial patients achieving complete response, whereas significantly lower diversity was observed in partial responders and progressors. Baseline TCR diversity was reported to be lower in newly diagnosed patients than in healthy donors, and even lower in relapsed/refractory patients. The study was limited to a single clinical trial cohort, and causes of repertoire differences, possibly disease activity or prior therapy, remained undefined.

The V and J genes are TRBV11-2 and TRBJ2-1; the D element might be TRBD1 or TRBD2, as each aligns at 5 bases. The input for sequencing was peripheral blood mononuclear cells (PBMCs), taken before the fourth cycle of nivolumab. The source is a human donor with classical Hodgkin lymphoma. The CDR3 here reads CASSPRQRNEQFF. The nucleotide sequence reads TGTGCCAGCAGCCCGAGACAGCGGAATGAGCAGTTCTTC.